The 26 T cell receptor beta chains below all came from one sample that was sequenced in a study of low-dose radiotherapy and immunotherapy resistance in tumors. First-strand cDNA used TRAV- and TRBV-specific primers, covering alpha and beta chains. TCR amplification involved about 20 PCR cycles with a constant-region primer and V-primer adapter. From the reads, TCRdb called clonotypes with MiXCR, one entry per CDR3 protein. The sample shows approximately 80,000 distinct CDR3 sequences, 15% to 20% of them seen only once. The time point denotes: after trial treatment. Specified treatment: LDRT plus nivolumab, ipilimumab, low-dose cyclophosphamide and aspirin (RACIN trial). The source was PBMCs, collected after low-dose radiotherapy plus immunotherapy. Receptor source: a male donor with prostate cancer.

The genes are TRBV5-1 and TRBJ2-7; no reliable D call. Per the germline V gene, CDR1 is SGHRS and CDR2 is YFSETQ. The CDR3 totals 13 residues. V gave up 5 bases and J gave up 0 bases, with 9 bases separating them. CDR3 nucleotides: TGCGCCAGCAGTATCACAAGCTCCTACGAGCAGTACTTC. This sequence encodes CASSITSSYEQYF. The whole variable domain, remainder taken from reference TRBV5-1 and TRBJ2-7, is KAGVTQTPRYLIKTRGQQVTLSCSPISGHRSVSWYQQTPGQGLQFLFEYFSETQRNKGNFPGRFSGRQFSNSRSEMNVSTLELGDSALYLCASSITSSYEQYFGPGTRLTVT.

This clonotype was detected ten times or more. V gene TRBV9 combines with J gene TRBJ2-1; 9 bases fit TRBD2. Trimming removed 2 bases from V and 7 bases from J; junction bases left unmatched: 7. Germline CDR1 and CDR2: SGDLS and YYNGEE. The CDR3 is made up of 15 amino acids. CDR3 region: CASSVLGLARNEQFF. The CDR3 region has the DNA TGTGCCAGCAGCGTCCTCGGACTAGCGCGAAATGAGCAGTTCTTC.

This clonotype showed up many times. The junction departs from the called germline gene at one end, perhaps through a read error. The rearrangement links TRBV5-8 to TRBJ1-4; D not certain. Looked up from germline, CDR1 is SGHTS and CDR2 is YDEGEE. This CDR3 region has 12 residues. CDR3 in amino acids: CASSLVGEKLFF. The CDR3 DNA reads TGCGCCAGCAGCTTGGTCGGTGAAAAACTGTTTTTT.

In this sample, this clonotype turned up many times. V usage is TRBV6-2 or TRBV6-3 and J usage is TRBJ1-1; 7 bases fit TRBD1. CDR1 MNHEY and CDR2 SVGEGT come from the germline V gene. V was clipped by 0 bases and J by 1 base; unmatched bases: 2. This CDR3 spans 15 amino acids. The CDR3 spells CASSYSRTGNTEAFF. CDR3 DNA sequence: TGTGCCAGCAGTTACTCCCGGACAGGGAACACTGAAGCTTTCTTT.

The chain combines TRBV14 with TRBJ1-6; D is possibly TRBD1 (5 bases). This CDR3 spans 15 amino acids. V was shortened by 4 bases and J by 10 bases, with 17 bases between the two germline ends. The V gene's germline CDR1 is SGHDN and CDR2 FVKESK. The DNA for the CDR3 is TGTGCCAGCAGCCCACCGCCCCGGGGGAACTCACCCCTCCACTTT. It yields the protein CASSPPPRGNSPLHF.

The sample holds many counts of this clonotype. The CDR3 region has the DNA TGCGCCAGCAGCCAAGTCGGTAGCGGGAGGAGTTACAATGAGCAGTTCTTC. It encodes CASSQVGSGRSYNEQFF. The chain uses TRBV4-1 and TRBJ2-1, with 10 positions matching TRBD2. Germline CDR1 is MGHRA and CDR2 is YSYEKL. CDR3 size: 17 residues. The junction had 7 bases not matched to a gene; V was cut back by 1 base and J by 4 bases.

The chain joins TRBV29-1 to TRBJ2-5, with TRBD1 matching 7 bases. The CDR3 is 15 amino acids. Germline CDR1 reads SQVTM; CDR2 reads ANQGSEA. The CDR3 sequence: CYVRNRGPSGETQYF. The CDR3 DNA follows: TGCTACGTAAGGAATAGGGGGCCCTCGGGGGAGACCCAGTACTTC.

This chain joins TRBV6-2 or TRBV6-3 and TRBJ1-5; D not certain. Trimming took off 2 bases at V and 9 bases at J, with 14 bases between the two ends. CDR1 MNHEY and CDR2 SVGEGT come from the germline V gene. CDR3 size: 14 residues. In DNA, the CDR3 is TGTGCCAGCAGTTACGAAGTAAGCGCCGGGCCCCAGCATTTT. This encodes CASSYEVSAGPQHF.

This clonotype was found many times. The chain combines TRBV4-3 with TRBJ1-2; D unclear. The germline V gene has CDR1 LGHNA and CDR2 YSLEER. V lost 3 bases and J 8 bases, leaving 10 bases between the germline ends. This CDR3 is built from 12 residues. CDR3 in DNA: TGCGCCAGCAGCCAGGACTACGGGGGCTACACCTTC. Protein: CASSQDYGGYTF.

To note about this clonotype: This likely came from a read error, as a far larger clone is one base away. Lacking the conserved final phenylalanine or tryptophan, this CDR3 likely reflects a read error. This chain uses TRBV7-3 with TRBJ2-7, with a tentative D call TRBD1 (6 bases). The J call is doubtful: the DNA matches TRBJ2-1 better. The CDR3 sequence is 14 residues long. The germline V gene encodes CDR1 SGHTA and CDR2 FQGTGA. The CDR3 DNA follows: TGTGCCAGCAGTGGAGGACAGCCTCCCAATGAGCAGTTCTAC. This sequence encodes CASSGGQPPNEQFY.

The chain joins TRBV7-9 to TRBJ2-7; no clear D. Germline V lookup: CDR1 SEHNR, CDR2 FQNEAQ (reference sequence). Trimming shortened V by 0 bases and J by 2 bases, and 11 bases separated the two germline ends. The CDR3 covers 15 residues. The DNA of the CDR3 is TGTGCCAGCAGCTTAGCTGGAAATTATGCCTACGAGCAGTACTTC. Translated: CASSLAGNYAYEQYF.

As regards this clonotype: A far larger clone is off by one base, so a read error is likely. This rearrangement joins TRBV28 to TRBJ1-3; TRBD1 aligns across 8 bases. Germline assignment: CDR1 MDHEN and CDR2 SYDVKM. Trimming cost V 5 bases and J 0 bases; bases outside gene matches: 12. This CDR3 comprises 18 residues. DNA of the CDR3: TGTGCCAGCAGTGGTAGACAGGGGACGTCGCTCTCTGGAAACACCATATATTTT. This codes for CASSGRQGTSLSGNTIYF.

This clonotype has a count of ten or more. The chain combines TRBV7-2 with TRBJ2-7; TRBD2 aligns across 7 bases. Germline V lookup: CDR1 SGHTA, CDR2 FQGNSA. V was clipped by 5 bases and J by 6 bases; unmatched bases: 13. This CDR3 has 15 amino acids. The CDR3 region is CASSTLGGYLSEQYF. In DNA, the CDR3 is TGTGCCAGCAGCACACTCGGGGGGTATCTTTCCGAGCAGTACTTC. Looking up the rest from reference TRBV7-2 and TRBJ2-7 gives the full variable domain: GAGVSQSPSNKVTEKGKDVELRCDPISGHTALYWYRQSLGQGLEFLIYFQGNSAPDKSGLPSDRFSAERTGGSVSTLTIQRTQQEDSAVYLCASSTLGGYLSEQYFGPGTRLTVT.

This clonotype was recorded at least ten times. This sequence joins TRBV12-3 or TRBV12-4 and TRBJ2-2; 11 positions match TRBD2. CDR3 length: 16 amino acids. The V gene end was trimmed by 6 bases and the J gene end by 6 bases; junction bases not matched to a gene: 9. The CDR3 DNA reads TGTGCCAGCAGGTTAACTAGCGGGAGCTCGCCCGGGGAGCTGTTTTTT. It yields the protein CASRLTSGSSPGELFF.

This clonotype showed up many times. The chain links TRBV28 to TRBJ2-5; the match to TRBD2 covers 9 bases. The length of the CDR3 is 18 residues. V dropped 1 base and J dropped 5; count of bases not matched to a gene: 14. Germline CDR1 MDHEN, CDR2 SYDVKM. CDR3 DNA: TGTGCCAGCAGTTTATTTGGGGCTAGCGGGACGGCACGGGAGACCCAGTACTTC. Translation: CASSLFGASGTARETQYF.

This clonotype was observed at least ten times. The J gene is TRBJ2-5, the V gene TRBV5-4; D might be TRBD2 (6 bases). There are 13 residues in the CDR3. Germline loops: CDR1 SGHNT, CDR2 YYREEE (reference sequence). V was trimmed by 1 base and J by 3 bases, leaving 7 bases between them. Written as DNA, the CDR3 is TGTGCCAGCAGCTTGCCGGGAGAAGAGACCCAGTACTTC. Amino acids: CASSLPGEETQYF.

This clonotype was detected many times. The J gene is TRBJ1-2, the V gene TRBV4-1; 8 bases map to TRBD1. V gave up 3 bases and J gave up 4 bases; unmatched junction bases: 7. This CDR3 has 15 residues. Germline V gives CDR1 MGHRA, CDR2 YSYEKL. The CDR3 DNA sequence: TGCGCCAGCAGCCAGGGGACCGGGACAGGCTATGGCTACACCTTC. This translates into CASSQGTGTGYGYTF.

This clonotype was seen at least ten times. V usage is TRBV3-1 and J usage is TRBJ2-1; 15 bases fit TRBD2. Looked up from germline, CDR1 is LGHDT and CDR2 is YNNKEL (reference sequence). Trimming removed 5 bases from V and 7 bases from J; junction bases left unmatched: 3. The CDR3 length is 15 residues. The CDR3 is CASSSGLAGGNEQFF. Written as DNA, the CDR3 is TGTGCCAGCAGCTCTGGACTAGCGGGAGGGAATGAGCAGTTCTTC.

The sample holds many counts of this clonotype. The rearrangement uses TRBV12-3 or TRBV12-4 and TRBJ1-4, with D perhaps matching TRBD1 (5 bases). The CDR3 loop spans 12 amino acids. The germline V and J ends were trimmed by 5 bases and 11 bases, with 12 bases remaining between them. DNA of the CDR3: TGTGCCAGCAGTCCGGGACTTGCGAAACTGTTTTTT. Translating it yields CASSPGLAKLFF.

This clonotype was seen ten or more times. The V and J genes are TRBV20-1 and TRBJ2-5, with TRBD2 matching 12 bases. Germline lookup yields CDR1 DFQATT and CDR2 SNEGSKA (reference sequence). V trimming: 2 bases; J trimming: 4 bases; junction bases outside the gene matches: 11. The CDR3 has 17 residues. The CDR3, as DNA: TGCAGTGCTAGAATGGGACTAGCGGGCCCGTTCAGAGAGACCCAGTACTTC. Translated, it gives CSARMGLAGPFRETQYF.

This clonotype was counted many times. This sequence joins TRBV29-1 and TRBJ1-2, with D possibly being TRBD1 (5 bases). The length of the CDR3 is 14 residues. Germline lookup yields CDR1 SQVTM and CDR2 ANQGSEA. The V end was cut by 0 bases, the J end by 4 bases, with 12 bases between. The CDR3 loop is CSVEEFGDGYGYTF. DNA of the CDR3: TGCAGCGTTGAAGAATTTGGGGACGGCTATGGCTACACCTTC.

This clonotype came up many times. This chain joins TRBV29-1 and TRBJ2-1; 7 bases agree with TRBD1. Germline V gene sequence: CDR1 SQVTM, CDR2 ANQGSEA. J gave up 8 bases and V 7 bases, and 8 bases lay outside the gene matches. The CDR3 spans 12 residues. The CDR3: CSAQDRTDEQFF. CDR3 nucleotide sequence: TGCAGCGCCCAGGACAGGACCGATGAGCAGTTCTTC.

This clonotype was picked up many times. The chain has TRBV18 and TRBJ2-7; the match to TRBD1 covers 7 bases. V was pared by 3 bases and J by 6 bases, with 11 bases of the junction left unmatched. CDR3 length: 15 amino acids. CDR1 and CDR2 from the germline V gene are KGHSH and LQKENI. The CDR3 nucleotides are TGTGCCAGCTCACCCTCCGGGACAGCTTCATCCGAGCAGTACTTC. Its translation: CASSPSGTASSEQYF.

This clonotype came up many times. The chain employs TRBV28 and TRBJ2-3, with TRBD2 matching 7 bases. The trim removed 5 bases at V and 3 bases at J, leaving 8 bases unmatched. This CDR3 is 15 amino acids long. Germline assignment: CDR1 MDHEN and CDR2 SYDVKM. The CDR3 reads CASSPLAGRTDTQYF. CDR3 sequence (DNA): TGTGCCAGCAGTCCCTTAGCGGGTCGGACAGATACGCAGTATTTT.

This clonotype has a count of ten or more. J is TRBJ2-1 and V is TRBV7-3, with D possibly matching TRBD2 (6 bases). This CDR3 has 14 residues. The V end lost 1 base, the J end lost 8 bases, and 12 bases lay between the germline ends. CDR1 and CDR2 from the germline V gene are SGHTA and FQGTGA. The CDR3 nucleotides read TGTGCCAGCAGCTTAAGCGGGGTCAGAGATGAGCAGTTCTTC. Its translation is CASSLSGVRDEQFF. The whole variable domain, filled in from reference TRBV7-3 and TRBJ2-1, reads GAGVSQTPSNKVTEKGKYVELRCDPISGHTALYWYRQSLGQGPEFLIYFQGTGAADDSGLPNDRFFAVRPEGSVSTLKIQRTERGDSAVYLCASSLSGVRDEQFFGPGTRLTVL.

This clonotype has at least ten counts. The chain is built from TRBV7-2 and TRBJ1-5, with D perhaps matching TRBD1 (6 bases). The germline V gene has CDR1 SGHTA and CDR2 FQGNSA. Trimming shortened V by 1 base and J by 8 bases, and 18 bases separated the two germline ends. CDR3 size: 16 residues. The CDR3: CASSLVSGALSEPQHF. In DNA, the CDR3 is TGTGCCAGCAGCTTAGTCTCGGGGGCGCTTAGCGAGCCCCAGCATTTT.